This section outlines one T cell receptor beta chain sequence together with its context. This clonotype has only a few counts. Its cognate antigen has yet to be identified. One base away there is no much larger clone; base qualities are not given. The data were taken from a study of healthy donors' naive CD4 and CD8 T cells (dated by TCRdb to the mid-2010s). Concerning the study at large: Donors were chosen to span three age groups (20-25, 40-50 and 60-70 years, about 6 each), with mean age around 46 and half female. For TCR alpha, a new primer set was designed to cover all functional IMGT alpha gene variants, and the remainder of the protocol was kept the same as the beta-chain workflow. To examine how TCR variation is linked to lineage commitment, the study sequenced rearranged TCR alpha and beta chains from naive CD4+ and CD8+ T cells. Peripheral blood mononuclear cells were collected from 15 to 20 healthy, unrelated individuals. The donors were HLA-typed by sequencing at HLA-A, -B, -C, -DRB1, -DQB1 and -DPB1, using the SBTexcellerator protocol, an ABI3130xl analyzer and SBTengine software.

V and J are truncated by 6 bases and 4 bases respectively, leaving an intervening sequence of 9 bases. Inclusive of the bounding cysteine and phenylalanine, the CDR3 is 13 residues long. Left in the record is the CDR3 DNA by itself, 39 bases read in frame from the first base. Cells with a CD4+CD8-CD45RO-CD45RA+ profile were isolated by FACS and defined as naive CD4+ T cells, and those with a CD8+CD4-CD45RA+CD27bright profile were defined as naive CD8+ T cells. Antibodies against CD4 (RPA-T4), CD8 (SK1), CD27 (O323), CD45RA (HI100) and CD45RO (UCHL1) were used for sorting. What the research found in general, with its limitations: Taken together, V genes, J genes and CDR3 charge appeared to account for roughly 13% of the variance in CD4/CD8 propensity, mostly acting in an additive way. Bias between naive CD4+ and CD8+ cells was reportedly observed for most V and J gene segments, consistently across donors and independently of HLA genotype. The study did not directly address whether homeostatic proliferation of naive T cells might have biased the repertoire. Because alpha and beta chains were sequenced in bulk and could not be paired, combined chain effects were not evaluated. In both chains, CD4+ lineage was associated with a positively charged CDR3, and CD8+ lineage was associated with a negatively charged CDR3.

The instrument was a 454 GS FLX Titanium. A previously published linear amplification protocol was used to build the TCR libraries, starting from approximately 500 ng of total RNA. The sequencing itself ran on the Roche/454 Genome Sequencer using Titanium chemistry. The study's own analysis went as follows. Some 83,000 rearranged TCR alpha transcripts were sequenced from several of the healthy donors. Duplicate transcripts were dropped, and unique TCR clonotypes were identified by the CDR3 junction according to IMGT nomenclature. CD4 versus CD8 status was modeled on V and J genes by logistic regression in R 2.13.0, with adjustment for donor effects and Bonferroni correction for multiple testing. TCRdb reanalyzed the raw reads on its own, using fastp at Q25 for trimming and MiXCR for clone calling, and kept in-frame beta chains. CDR3 protein duplicates are merged, each entry listing the most common genes and DNA. The V and J calls and clone size come from TCRdb's table, not from the authors' own analysis. For this sample the table gives about 180,000 distinct CDR3 sequences, of which around 70% were detected only once. Roughly 2.4% of the sample comes from the top ten.

The specimen was naive CD4+ and CD8+ T cells sorted from blood, pooled from several donors. The sample's cell subset or site label, in plain terms: FACS-sorted naive CD4+ (CD45RO-CD45RA+) and naive CD8+ (CD45RA+CD27bright) T cells. The V and J segments used are TRBV12-3 or TRBV12-4 and TRBJ2-2, with the D gene too uncertain to name. The receptor comes from a pool of human donors in good health; the sample pools cells from several healthy donors. CDR3 loop: CASSPVSTGELFF. In nucleotide form, the sequence is TGTGCCAGCAGCCCGGTCTCCACCGGGGAGCTGTTTTTT.